This is a list of T cell receptor beta chains from one sample in a study of cytomegalovirus exposure and HLA in healthy donors. Assay used: immunoSEQ multiplex PCR; TCRdb lists only in-frame clones, some missing. Of under 100,000 clones in the sample, 60% to 85% were seen once. The sequencing input was PBMCs. Source of these receptors: a young man in good health and CMV-seropositive. The CDR3 runs from the conserved cysteine through the conserved F or W. Fields, in order: J gene, V gene, D gene, clone size, CDR3 protein, CDR3 DNA. D genes are given only for firm matches. Where a row states a size, it is once, few, many or the class of an expanded clone; other rows omit it.

TRBJ1-4 TRBV6-1 . . CASSKTEEKLFF TGTGCCAGCAGTAAAACTGAGGAAAAACTGTTTTTT
TRBJ2-7 TRBV10-2 TRBD1 . CASSDPDRGGSYEQYF TGCGCCAGCAGTGATCCTGACAGGGGGGGCTCCTACGAGCAGTACTTC
TRBJ2-1 TRBV18 . . CASSPTRLSSYNEQFF TGTGCCAGCTCACCGACGAGGTTGAGCTCCTACAATGAGCAGTTCTTC
TRBJ2-5 TRBV28 TRBD2 . CASTLAGVTETQYF TGTGCCAGCACCCTAGCGGGAGTGACAGAGACCCAGTACTTC
TRBJ2-1 TRBV4-1 TRBD2 . CASSTQASGSAVEQFF TGCGCCAGCAGCACTCAAGCTAGCGGGAGTGCGGTTGAGCAGTTCTTC
TRBJ2-1 TRBV7-9 . . CASSLAPKTNNEQFF TGTGCCAGCAGCTTAGCGCCAAAGACTAACAATGAGCAGTTCTTC
TRBJ2-3 TRBV4-1 TRBD1 once CASSQFGTGATDTQYF TGCGCCAGCAGCCAGTTCGGGACAGGGGCCACAGATACGCAGTATTTT
TRBJ2-1 TRBV19 . . CASTVVRGNEQFF TGTGCCAGTACCGTGGTGCGGGGCAATGAGCAGTTCTTC
TRBJ2-1 TRBV6-5 TRBD2 . CASRGKRGPYNEQFF TGTGCCAGCAGGGGAAAGCGGGGACCCTACAATGAGCAGTTCTTC
TRBJ1-4 TRBV28 TRBD1 . CASSLDRGLPWEKLFF TGTGCCAGCAGCCTGGACAGGGGGCTTCCTTGGGAAAAACTGTTTTTT
TRBJ2-7 TRBV6-5 . . CASSPLAVYEQYF TGTGCCAGCAGCCCCTTGGCAGTCTACGAGCAGTACTTC
TRBJ2-1 TRBV29-1 . . CSVGAGPYNEQFF TGCAGCGTTGGGGCGGGTCCCTACAATGAGCAGTTCTTC
TRBJ1-2 TRBV4-1 TRBD1 . CASSQFRDRANYGYTF TGCGCCAGCAGCCAGTTCCGGGACAGAGCTAACTATGGCTACACCTTC
TRBJ2-5 TRBV27 TRBD1 . CASSLHTGAQETQYF TGTGCCAGCAGTCTACATACAGGGGCCCAAGAGACCCAGTACTTC
TRBJ1-1 TRBV9 TRBD1 . CASSGTGGNTEAFF TGTGCCAGCAGCGGGACAGGCGGGAACACTGAAGCTTTCTTT
TRBJ2-1 TRBV25-1 . . CATGYGPYNEQFF TGTGCCACAGGGTATGGGCCCTACAATGAGCAGTTCTTC
TRBJ2-7 TRBV4-2 TRBD2 . CASSPLGPNLAGGSGEQYF TGTGCCAGCAGCCCTCTAGGGCCGAATCTAGCGGGGGGTTCCGGCGAGCAGTACTTC
TRBJ2-5 TRBV7-8 . once CASSGRQDLQETQYF TGTGCCAGCAGCGGACGACAGGACCTACAAGAGACCCAGTACTTC
TRBJ2-7 TRBV5-4 . . CASSRAGSGNEQYF TGTGCCAGCAGCCGGGCCGGTTCGGGAAACGAGCAGTACTTC
TRBJ1-5 TRBV15 TRBD1 . CATSQGSRGGVGYQPQHF TGTGCCACCAGCCAGGGCTCTAGAGGGGGCGTGGGGTATCAGCCCCAGCATTTT
TRBJ1-2 TRBV27 . . CASREQGRGRGYTF TGTGCCAGCAGGGAACAGGGTAGGGGTCGCGGCTACACCTTC
TRBJ2-3 TRBV14 TRBD2 . CASSQDFALAGAPGTQYF TGTGCCAGCAGCCAAGATTTTGCACTAGCGGGAGCCCCCGGGACGCAGTATTTT
TRBJ2-7 TRBV6-6 . . CASSYSIRAEQYF TGTGCCAGCAGTTACTCGATCAGGGCCGAGCAGTACTTC
TRBJ1-1 TRBV5-1 TRBD1 . CASRGGQGNTEAFF TGCGCCAGCAGAGGGGGACAGGGGAACACTGAAGCTTTCTTT
TRBJ2-5 TRBV9 . . CASSVSGLEETQYF TGTGCCAGCAGCGTATCAGGGCTTGAGGAGACCCAGTACTTC
TRBJ1-5 TRBV5-8 . . CASSIISWSQPQHF TGTGCCAGCAGCATAATTAGCTGGTCTCAGCCCCAGCATTTT
TRBJ1-1 TRBV5-6 . . CASSSYTEAFF TGTGCCAGCAGCTCTTACACTGAAGCTTTCTTT
TRBJ1-2 TRBV6-5 TRBD1 . CASSPIQGADGYTF TGTGCCAGCAGTCCCATACAGGGGGCGGATGGCTACACCTTC
TRBJ2-5 TRBV5-1 . . CASSISGAGRQTQYF TGCGCCAGCAGCATCAGCGGCGCGGGTCGTCAGACCCAGTACTTC
TRBJ1-2 TRBV9 . . CASSTLRGSNYGYTF TGTGCCAGCAGCACCCTCCGGGGGTCTAACTATGGCTACACCTTC
TRBJ2-7 TRBV7-2 . . CASSLAREQYF TGTGCCAGCAGCTTAGCGCGCGAGCAGTACTTC
TRBJ1-2 TRBV6-5 . . CASSYAPGWGYTF TGTGCCAGCAGTTACGCTCCAGGGTGGGGCTACACCTTC
TRBJ1-1 TRBV7-9 . once CASTGTLMNTEAFF TGTGCCAGCACCGGGACACTGATGAACACTGAAGCTTTCTTT
TRBJ2-3 TRBV5-6 . . CASSWTASTDTQYF TGTGCCAGCAGCTGGACAGCTAGCACAGATACGCAGTATTTT
TRBJ2-4 TRBV4-1 TRBD1 . CASSRDSLAKNIQYF TGCGCCAGCAGCCGGGACAGTCTAGCCAAAAACATTCAGTACTTC
TRBJ2-3 TRBV10-3 . . CAISESASTDTQYF TGTGCCATCAGTGAGTCGGCTAGCACAGATACGCAGTATTTT
TRBJ1-2 TRBV5-1 TRBD1 . CASSGSDRGNYGYTF TGCGCCAGCAGCGGTTCCGACAGGGGAAACTATGGCTACACCTTC
TRBJ2-7 TRBV9 TRBD2 . CASSVGGSGRFDEQYF TGTGCCAGCAGCGTAGGGGGTAGCGGGAGGTTCGACGAGCAGTACTTC
TRBJ2-2 TRBV29-1 . . CSVSPNTGELFF TGCAGCGTTAGCCCGAACACCGGGGAGCTGTTTTTT
TRBJ1-1 TRBV7-6 . once CASSLAIPSNTEAFF TGTGCCAGCAGCCTAGCGATTCCAAGCAACACTGAAGCTTTCTTT
TRBJ2-4 TRBV5-1 TRBD1 . CASSHLTGTVRNIQYF TGCGCCAGCAGCCATCTAACCGGGACAGTCCGAAACATTCAGTACTTC
TRBJ1-1 TRBV18 TRBD1 . CASSLNLHTGGTEAFF TGTGCCAGCTCACTTAATCTTCACACAGGGGGCACTGAAGCTTTCTTT
TRBJ1-1 TRBV18 . . CASSPWTANTEAFF TGTGCCAGCTCACCATGGACAGCGAACACTGAAGCTTTCTTT
TRBJ2-3 TRBV12-1 . few CASGRGTQYF TGTGCCAGCGGGCGGGGTACGCAGTATTTT
TRBJ1-5 TRBV7-8 . . CASSLASRVGGYSNQPQHF TGTGCCAGCAGCTTAGCGAGCCGGGTGGGAGGATATAGCAATCAGCCCCAGCATTTT
TRBJ1-4 TRBV29-1 TRBD1 . CSVGQTGGGHEKLFF TGCAGCGTTGGCCAGACAGGGGGCGGGCACGAAAAACTGTTTTTT
TRBJ2-1 TRBV5-4 . . CASSLGTYSSYNEQFF TGTGCCAGCAGCTTGGGGACTTACTCTTCCTACAATGAGCAGTTCTTC
TRBJ2-2 TRBV7-6 . once CASSFQGGTGELFF TGTGCCAGCAGCTTTCAGGGGGGTACCGGGGAGCTGTTTTTT
TRBJ2-3 TRBV5-4 TRBD1 few CASRRSRGQSTDTQYF TGTGCCAGCAGGCGATCTAGGGGGCAGAGCACAGATACGCAGTATTTT
TRBJ1-1 TRBV5-1 TRBD1 . CASSPTGVTEAFF TGCGCCAGCAGCCCGACAGGGGTCACTGAAGCTTTCTTT
TRBJ2-3 TRBV5-6 . . CASSYGALDTQYF TGTGCCAGCAGCTACGGAGCGCTAGATACGCAGTATTTT
TRBJ1-1 TRBV7-9 TRBD1 once CASSNDRGTEAFF TGTGCCAGCAGCAACGACAGGGGGACTGAAGCTTTCTTT
TRBJ2-7 TRBV2 TRBD2 . CASSEIKVAGAHEQYF TGTGCCAGCAGTGAAATAAAGGTAGCGGGAGCTCACGAGCAGTACTTC
TRBJ2-1 TRBV6-6 . . CAIEDLSLTYNEQFF TGTGCCATCGAAGATCTTAGCCTTACCTACAATGAGCAGTTCTTC
TRBJ1-2 TRBV7-2 . . CASSLVERASHGYTF TGTGCCAGCAGCTTAGTTGAGCGGGCATCTCATGGCTACACCTTC